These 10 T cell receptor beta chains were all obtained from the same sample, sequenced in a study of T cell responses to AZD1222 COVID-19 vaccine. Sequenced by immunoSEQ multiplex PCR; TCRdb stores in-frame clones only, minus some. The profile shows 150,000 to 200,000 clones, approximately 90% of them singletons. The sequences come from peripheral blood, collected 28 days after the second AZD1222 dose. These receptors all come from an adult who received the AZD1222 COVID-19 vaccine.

The CDR3 reads CASTLGRFNYGYTF. In nucleotides, the CDR3 is TGTGCCAGCACCCTGGGGAGATTTAACTATGGCTACACCTTC. The chain couples TRBV2 to TRBJ1-2; D is ambiguous. The CDR3 length is 14 residues. In germline, CDR1 is SNHLY, CDR2 FYNNEI. V lost 7 bases and J 1 base, leaving 13 bases between the germline ends. Supplemented by reference TRBV2 and TRBJ1-2, the full variable domain reads EPEVTQTPSHQVTQMGQEVILRCVPISNHLYFYWYRQILGQKVEFLVSFYNNEISEKSEIFDDQFSVERPDGSNFTLKIRSTKLEDSAMYFCASTLGRFNYGYTFGSGTRLTVV.

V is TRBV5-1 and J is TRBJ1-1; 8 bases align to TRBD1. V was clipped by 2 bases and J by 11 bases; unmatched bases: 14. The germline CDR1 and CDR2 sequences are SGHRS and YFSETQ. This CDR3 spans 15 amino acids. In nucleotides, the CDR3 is TGCGCCAGCAGCTTACACCCCACTCAGGGGGCCACGGCTTTCTTT. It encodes CASSLHPTQGATAFF.

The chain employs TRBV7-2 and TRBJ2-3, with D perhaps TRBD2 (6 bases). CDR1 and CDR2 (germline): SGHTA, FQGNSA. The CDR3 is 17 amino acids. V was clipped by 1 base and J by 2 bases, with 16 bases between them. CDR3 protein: CASSLDLGTSYTDTQYF. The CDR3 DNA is TGTGCCAGCAGCTTAGATCTAGGTACTAGCTACACAGATACGCAGTATTTT.

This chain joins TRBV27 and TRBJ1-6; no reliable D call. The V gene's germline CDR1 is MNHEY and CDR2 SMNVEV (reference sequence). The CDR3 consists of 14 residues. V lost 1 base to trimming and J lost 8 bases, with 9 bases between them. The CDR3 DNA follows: TGTGCCAGCAGTTTATTAGCCCTTCATTCACCCCTCCACTTT. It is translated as CASSLLALHSPLHF.

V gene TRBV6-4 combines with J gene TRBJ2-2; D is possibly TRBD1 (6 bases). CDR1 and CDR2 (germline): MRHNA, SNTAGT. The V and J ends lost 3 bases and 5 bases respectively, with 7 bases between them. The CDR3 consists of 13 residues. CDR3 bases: TGTGCCAGCAGTGAAACAGGGACCGGGGAGCTGTTTTTT. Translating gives CASSETGTGELFF.

The CDR3 sequence: CASSATGQVETQYF. CDR3 sequence (DNA): TGCGCCAGCAGCGCTACAGGGCAGGTAGAGACCCAGTACTTC. This sequence joins TRBV5-1 and TRBJ2-5; a possible D gene is TRBD1 (6 bases). The V gene lost 4 bases and the J gene lost 4 bases, with 14 bases spanning the gap. Germline V gives CDR1 SGHRS, CDR2 YFSETQ. This CDR3 region has 14 residues.

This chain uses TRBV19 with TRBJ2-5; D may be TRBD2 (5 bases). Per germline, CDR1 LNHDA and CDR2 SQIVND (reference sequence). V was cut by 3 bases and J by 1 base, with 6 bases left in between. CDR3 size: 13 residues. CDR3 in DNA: TGTGCCAGTAGTATCGGGATCCAAGAGACCCAGTACTTC. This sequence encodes CASSIGIQETQYF.

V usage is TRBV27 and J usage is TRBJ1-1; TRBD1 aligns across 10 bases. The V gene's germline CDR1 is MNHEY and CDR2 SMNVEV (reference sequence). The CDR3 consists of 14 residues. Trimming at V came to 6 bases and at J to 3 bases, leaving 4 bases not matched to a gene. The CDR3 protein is CASSRDRGDTEAFF. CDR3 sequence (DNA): TGTGCCAGCAGCCGGGACAGGGGAGACACTGAAGCTTTCTTT.

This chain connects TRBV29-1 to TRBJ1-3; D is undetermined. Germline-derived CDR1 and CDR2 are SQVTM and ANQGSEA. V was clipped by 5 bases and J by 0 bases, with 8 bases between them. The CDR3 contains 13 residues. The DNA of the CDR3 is TGCAGCGTTCAGGATGGCTCTGGAAACACCATATATTTT. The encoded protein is CSVQDGSGNTIYF.

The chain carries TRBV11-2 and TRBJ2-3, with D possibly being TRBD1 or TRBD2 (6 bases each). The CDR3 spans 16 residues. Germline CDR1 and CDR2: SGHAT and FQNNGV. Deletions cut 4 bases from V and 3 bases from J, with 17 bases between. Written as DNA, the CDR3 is TGTGCCAGCAGCTCCAGGGGACTTTTATCGACAGATACGCAGTATTTT. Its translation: CASSSRGLLSTDTQYF.